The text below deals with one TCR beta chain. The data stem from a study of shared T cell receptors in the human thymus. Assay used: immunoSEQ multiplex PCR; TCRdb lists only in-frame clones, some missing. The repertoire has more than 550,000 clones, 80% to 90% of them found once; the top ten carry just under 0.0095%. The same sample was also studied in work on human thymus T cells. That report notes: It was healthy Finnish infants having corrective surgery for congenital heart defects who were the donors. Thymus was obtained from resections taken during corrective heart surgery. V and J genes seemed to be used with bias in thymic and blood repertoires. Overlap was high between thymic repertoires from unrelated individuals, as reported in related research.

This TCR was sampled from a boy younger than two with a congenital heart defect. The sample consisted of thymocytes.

The CDR3 coding sequence is TGCGCCAGCAGTCTCAAGCGGGAGCGGACACTTCGGAGCACAGATACGCAGTATTTT. Its translation: CASSLKRERTLRSTDTQYF. V and J are TRBV5-1 and TRBJ2-3; 8 nucleotides match TRBD2. CDR3 length: 19 residues. Trimming at V came to 5 bases and at J to 0 bases, leaving 17 bases not matched to a gene. Looked up from germline, CDR1 is SGHRS and CDR2 is YFSETQ.